This T cell receptor beta chain was profiled in a study of identical twins. Germline V gene lookup returns CDR1 SGHRS and CDR2 YFSETQ. The CDR3 covers 15 residues. V was trimmed by 0 bases and J by 5 bases, leaving 14 bases between them. Each CDR3 protein is one row after TCRdb ran MiXCR on the 5' RACE reads. The data hold 500,000 to 700,000 distinct CDR3 sequences, with about 7.1% observed a single time. This sample also belongs to another study, concerning yellow fever vaccine responses in identical twins.

The source material was PBMCs. This receptor was identified in a woman between 18 and 29 years old in good health. The chain links TRBV5-1 to TRBJ1-1; TRBD1 is a possible D gene (5 bases). For the CDR3, the DNA is TGCGCCAGCAGCTTGGGCGCTCAGGGAGGGACTGAAGCTTTCTTT. It yields the protein CASSLGAQGGTEAFF.